The source of this T cell receptor (beta chain) is a study of Graves' ophthalmopathy and Graves' hyperthyroidism. This clonotype occurred many times. Its specificity is unknown. V shed 0 bases and J shed 2 bases, with 14 bases lying between them. The germline CDR1 and CDR2 sequences are SGHAT and FQNNGV. CDR3 length: 16 amino acids. Study-level points and caveats: In blood, most expanded thyroid clonotypes above 0.001 frequency were also detected.

Moderate-to-severe activity, CAS at least 3, NOSPECS at least 4 and duration under 3 months characterized donors with ophthalmopathy. Certain patients were not enrolled. These were patients with other autoimmune diseases, uncontrolled infections, pregnancy or lactation. TCR beta CDR3 amplification used RNA transcripts. HTBI-primed first-round RT-PCR preceded second-round multiplex PCR. TCRdb recomputed calls from the multiplex PCR reads with MiXCR, one row per CDR3 protein. The sample comprises over 450,000 distinct CDR3 sequences, roughly an eighth of which are singletons, and over 7.5% rests with the top ten.

What was sequenced was blood. J is TRBJ2-7 and V is TRBV11-2; D is perhaps TRBD1 or TRBD2 (6 bases each). The receptor was derived from a woman in her twenties or thirties with Graves' ophthalmopathy. The CDR3 spells CASSLDGGRIPYEQYF. The CDR3 DNA reads as TGTGCCAGCAGCTTAGATGGGGGGCGGATACCCTACGAGCAGTACTTC.